This T cell receptor (beta chain) was recorded in a study of T cells in Graves' hyperthyroidism and ophthalmopathy. About the research overall: At the time of initial diagnosis and before any treatment, peripheral blood was collected.

What was amplified from RNA transcripts were TCR beta CDR3 regions. First-round RT-PCR with HTBI primers amplified the TCR CDR3 region. TCRdb fed the multiplex PCR reads into MiXCR, producing one record per CDR3 protein. The sample shows about 300,000 distinct CDR3 sequences, roughly 20% of them seen only once. Trimming stripped 0 bases from V and 0 bases from J, with 3 bases between. This CDR3 has 15 residues. Germline-derived CDR1 and CDR2 are LGHNA and YNFKEQ. Study observations and caveats: In the analysis, a 13 V-J model separated ophthalmopathy from stable hyperthyroidism.

Diagnosing involved the use of clinical symptoms, serum thyroxine and TRAb, thyroid ultrasound and orbital computed tomography. Fresh peripheral blood, about 10 ml of it, supplied the PBMCs. As concerns this clonotype: Its antigen is unknown.

The origin of this receptor is a man in his fifties with Graves' ophthalmopathy. The chain joins TRBV4-2 to TRBJ2-6; unclear D gene. The sample consisted of blood. The CDR3 is CASSQEGSGANVLTF. CDR3 DNA sequence: TGTGCCAGCAGCCAAGAGGGCTCTGGGGCCAACGTCCTGACTTTC.